These 31 T cell receptor beta chains share one sample of origin, sequenced in a study of CD4+ T cells in melanoma. This table comes from immunoSEQ multiplex PCR, and its TCRdb copy is limited to in-frame clones, with some not included. The sample lists over 15,000 clones, 80% to 90% occurring once. Sequencing was performed on cells from a culture (not recorded whether cultured in vitro). The receptors stem from a human donor with melanoma.

Only one count was recorded for this clone. V usage is TRBV5-1 and J usage is TRBJ2-3, with D possibly matching TRBD1 (5 bases). Per the germline V gene, CDR1 is SGHRS and CDR2 is YFSETQ. The CDR3 runs 15 residues. Trimming removed 5 bases from V and 1 base from J, with 14 bases in between. CDR3 sequence (DNA): TGCGCCAGCAGTCCGGACACGTCGGGCACAGATACGCAGTATTTT. Translated: CASSPDTSGTDTQYF.

This sequence joins TRBV6-1 and TRBJ2-5; D possibly corresponds to TRBD1 (5 bases). Germline CDR1 and CDR2: MNHNS and SASEGT. The CDR3 spans 13 residues. V dropped 5 bases and J dropped 5 bases, with 12 bases sitting between them. The CDR3 sequence is CASSRGITETQYF. In nucleotides, the CDR3 is TGTGCCAGCAGTAGGGGAATTACGGAGACCCAGTACTTC.

The chain has TRBV30 and TRBJ2-5, with a possible D match to TRBD1 (6 bases). The CDR3 consists of 15 residues. Germline V lookup: CDR1 GTSNPN, CDR2 SVGIG (reference sequence). V lost 2 bases and J lost 1, with 14 bases in between. This chain's CDR3 is CAWSLGWTVQETQYF. The CDR3 bases are TGTGCCTGGAGTTTGGGGTGGACAGTCCAAGAGACCCAGTACTTC.

V and J are TRBV7-9 and TRBJ2-1, with 10 bases that match TRBD2. With V trimmed by 2 bases and J by 4 bases, 2 bases remained unmatched. The CDR3 length is 15 residues. The germline CDR1 and CDR2 sequences are SEHNR and FQNEAQ (reference sequence). The CDR3 region has the DNA TGTGCCAGCAGCTTAATAGCGGGGGGATACAATGAGCAGTTCTTC. It encodes CASSLIAGGYNEQFF.

Comment on this clone: Different DNA sequences within this sample yield the same CDR3. The chain links TRBV18 to TRBJ2-7; D not certain. The V end was cut by 3 bases, the J end by 4 bases, with 10 bases between. CDR3 size: 13 residues. The V gene's germline CDR1 is KGHSH and CDR2 LQKENI. The CDR3 bases are TGTGCCAGCTCACCGACGGTCTCGTACGAGCAGTACTTC. This codes for CASSPTVSYEQYF.

This clone was counted between two and nine times. The chain has TRBV6-5 and TRBJ2-3; D may be TRBD1 (7 bases). V lost 6 bases and J 0 bases, leaving 13 bases between the germline ends. The germline V gene has CDR1 MNHEY and CDR2 SVGAGI. This CDR3 region has 15 residues. CDR3 protein: CASRAQGTSTDTQYF. The CDR3 DNA is TGTGCCAGCAGAGCACAGGGGACTAGCACAGATACGCAGTATTTT.

This clone was detected a few times. The genes are TRBV7-9 and TRBJ1-4; D might be TRBD1 (5 bases). The CDR3 extends over 12 amino acids. Germline CDR1 reads SEHNR; CDR2 reads FQNEAQ (reference sequence). Trimming took off 2 bases at V and 12 bases at J, with 10 bases between the two ends. CDR3 bases: TGTGCCAGCAGCTTACAGGGATGGGAACTGTTTTTT. The encoded protein is CASSLQGWELFF.

This rearrangement joins TRBV5-1 to TRBJ2-7; 7 positions match TRBD1. CDR1 is SGHRS, CDR2 YFSETQ, per germline. The CDR3 consists of 18 residues. Losses at the gene ends were 1 base for V and 3 bases for J; bases not matched to a gene: 16. CDR3 sequence (DNA): TGCGCCAGCAGCTTGCAGACAGGGTCCCGAGGACGCCACTACGAGCAGTACTTC. As protein: CASSLQTGSRGRHYEQYF.

The chain combines TRBV18 with TRBJ2-5; D is unclear. Germline CDR1 reads KGHSH; CDR2 reads LQKENI. The CDR3 totals 14 residues. V lost 2 bases, J lost 2 bases, and 9 bases lay in between. CDR3 bases: TGTGCCAGCTCACCATCACACTCACAAGAGACCCAGTACTTC. It translates to CASSPSHSQETQYF.

The genes are TRBV11-2 and TRBJ2-1; D remains ambiguous. With 4 bases removed from V and 8 bases from J, the gap between germline ends came to 6 bases. The CDR3 has 11 amino acids. The V gene's germline CDR1 is SGHAT and CDR2 FQNNGV. In DNA, the CDR3 is TGTGCCAGCAGCTCACTTGATGAGCAGTTCTTC. It yields the protein CASSSLDEQFF.

This clone was seen once. V usage is TRBV18 and J usage is TRBJ1-6, with D possibly being TRBD1 (6 bases). Germline-derived CDR1 and CDR2 are KGHSH and LQKENI. The CDR3 is 14 amino acids. The V end lost 2 bases, the J end lost 8 bases, and 10 bases lay between the germline ends. CDR3 sequence (DNA): TGTGCCAGCTCACCAGGGGGGGCAGATTCACCCCTCCACTTT. It is translated as CASSPGGADSPLHF.

This clone was recorded only once. The genes are TRBV5-1 and TRBJ2-7; TRBD1 is a possible D gene (6 bases). Germline-derived CDR1 and CDR2 are SGHRS and YFSETQ. Trimming took 1 base from V and 0 from J, leaving 8 bases between them. This CDR3 is built from 14 residues. CDR3 in amino acids: CASSLTDSSYEQYF. DNA of the CDR3: TGCGCCAGCAGCTTGACGGACAGCTCCTACGAGCAGTACTTC.

This sequence joins TRBV27 and TRBJ1-1; D call uncertain. Trimming cost V 2 bases and J 1 base, with 14 bases left between them. Germline CDR1 is MNHEY and CDR2 is SMNVEV (reference sequence). The CDR3 spans 16 residues. The CDR3 DNA sequence: TGTGCCAGCAGTTTAAAATCGGCATTTAGGAACACTGAAGCTTTCTTT. This gives the protein CASSLKSAFRNTEAFF.

The chain uses TRBV5-3 and TRBJ2-4; tentatively, D is TRBD1 or TRBD2 (6 bases each). TRBV5-3 carries the ORF label, with uncertain function. Deletions cut 0 bases from V and 2 bases from J, with 27 bases between. The CDR3 contains 21 residues. CDR3 sequence: CARSLEGGPRPSPVSKNIQYF. DNA of the CDR3: TGTGCCAGAAGCTTGGAAGGGGGGCCCCGCCCCTCGCCCGTTTCCAAAAACATTCAGTACTTC.

V gene TRBV9 combines with J gene TRBJ1-3; 8 bases agree with TRBD1. The trim removed 2 bases at V and 2 bases at J, leaving 3 bases unmatched. CDR1 is SGDLS, CDR2 YYNGEE, per germline. CDR3 length: 15 amino acids. Here the CDR3 DNA reads TGTGCCAGCAGCGTCCAGGGGGCGCCTGGAAACACCATATATTTT. It translates to CASSVQGAPGNTIYF.

The chain recombines TRBV12-5 with TRBJ2-5; D is perhaps TRBD1 or TRBD2 (5 bases each). Germline assignment: CDR1 LGHNT and CDR2 FRNRAP. Between the trimmed V and J ends, which lost 5 bases and 3 bases, there was a span of 16 bases. The CDR3 totals 15 residues. CDR3 amino acids: CASGTGTRQKETQYF. The CDR3 DNA sequence: TGTGCTAGTGGTACGGGAACCAGACAGAAAGAGACCCAGTACTTC.

A few counts support this clone. The chain links TRBV9 to TRBJ1-2; D uncertain. There are 12 residues in the CDR3. The V gene lost 4 bases and the J gene lost 3 bases, with 7 bases spanning the gap. The V gene's germline CDR1 is SGDLS and CDR2 YYNGEE. CDR3 amino acids: CASSSYDYGYTF. For the CDR3, the DNA is TGTGCCAGCAGCTCCTACGACTATGGCTACACCTTC. Complete variable domain (other parts from reference TRBV9 and TRBJ1-2): DSGVTQTPKHLITATGQRVTLRCSPRSGDLSVYWYQQSLDQGLQFLIQYYNGEERAKGNILERFSAQQFPDLHSELNLSSLELGDSALYFCASSSYDYGYTFGSGTRLTVV.

The CDR3 region has the DNA TGCGCCAGCTGGCTGGCGGGGAGCACAGATACGCAGTATTTT. Amino acids: CASWLAGSTDTQYF. The V and J genes are TRBV5-1 and TRBJ2-3; TRBD2 might be the D (6 bases). Between the trimmed V and J ends, which lost 7 bases and 0 bases, there was a span of 12 bases. In germline, CDR1 is SGHRS, CDR2 YFSETQ. This CDR3 has 14 amino acids. Full variable domain (rest looked up from reference TRBV5-1 and TRBJ2-3): KAGVTQTPRYLIKTRGQQVTLSCSPISGHRSVSWYQQTPGQGLQFLFEYFSETQRNKGNFPGRFSGRQFSNSRSEMNVSTLELGDSALYLCASWLAGSTDTQYFGPGTRLTVL.

The CDR3 protein is CASSPTGNTGELFF. The CDR3 nucleotides read TGCGCCAGCAGCCCGACCGGGAACACCGGGGAGCTGTTTTTT. This chain uses TRBV5-1 with TRBJ2-2; no clear D gene. This CDR3 region has 14 residues. Germline lookup yields CDR1 SGHRS and CDR2 YFSETQ. V lost 4 bases and J lost 1, with 8 bases in between.

The chain employs TRBV7-9 and TRBJ1-2, with D possibly matching TRBD1 (5 bases). In germline, CDR1 is SEHNR, CDR2 FQNEAQ (reference sequence). Trimming pared 8 bases from V and 4 bases from J, leaving 17 bases between. The CDR3 has 14 residues. The CDR3 sequence: CASGSGAPPYGYTF. The DNA of the CDR3 is TGTGCCAGCGGATCCGGGGCCCCTCCCTATGGCTACACCTTC. Supplemented by reference TRBV7-9 and TRBJ1-2, the full variable domain reads DTGVSQNPRHKITKRGQNVTFRCDPISEHNRLYWYRQTLGQGPEFLTYFQNEAQLEKSRLLSDRFSAERPKGSFSTLEIQRTEQGDSAMYLCASGSGAPPYGYTFGSGTRLTVV.

The DNA of the CDR3 is TGTGCCAGTAGACAGGGCCTATACAATGAGCAGTTCTTC. It specifies CASRQGLYNEQFF. V is TRBV6-1 and J is TRBJ2-1, with 7 bases fitting TRBD1. This CDR3 has 13 residues. V lost 9 bases to trimming and J lost 4 bases; unmatched junction nucleotides: 6. Germline lookup yields CDR1 MNHNS and CDR2 SASEGT.

The chain joins TRBV7-9 to TRBJ2-1; 11 bases match TRBD2. J gave up 9 bases and V 5 bases, and 6 bases lay outside the gene matches. Looked up from germline, CDR1 is SEHNR and CDR2 is FQNEAQ (reference sequence). The CDR3 totals 14 residues. CDR3 sequence: CASSTLAGGGEQFF. The DNA of the CDR3 is TGTGCCAGCAGCACCCTAGCGGGGGGAGGTGAGCAGTTCTTC.

The chain is built from TRBV6-1 and TRBJ1-5; possibly TRBD1 for D (5 bases). Trimming left V 6 bases short and J 6 bases short, with 18 bases between. The CDR3 sequence is 15 residues long. Germline V gene data show CDR1 as MNHNS and CDR2 as SASEGT. This CDR3 is CASRRDGRVRQPQHF. In nucleotides, the CDR3 is TGTGCCAGCAGGAGGGACGGGCGCGTCCGTCAGCCCCAGCATTTT.

The J gene is TRBJ1-6, the V gene TRBV28, with TRBD1 identical over 8 bases. Trimming took 8 bases from V and 8 from J; bases not matched to a gene: 11. The germline CDR1 and CDR2 sequences are MDHEN and SYDVKM. This CDR3 has 15 amino acids. Here the CDR3 reads CASRASTGEYSPLHF. CDR3 DNA: TGTGCCAGCCGAGCTTCGACAGGGGAATATTCACCCCTCCACTTT. Variable domain in full (rest from reference TRBV28 and TRBJ1-6): DVKVTQSSRYLVKRTGEKVFLECVQDMDHENMFWYRQDPGLGLRLIYFSYDVKMKEKGDIPEGYSVSREKKERFSLILESASTNQTSMYLCASRASTGEYSPLHFGNGTRLTVT.

The gene calls are TRBV10-3 and TRBJ2-2; 8 bases align to TRBD2. This CDR3 is built from 13 residues. Germline CDR1 ENHRY, CDR2 SYGVKD. Written as DNA, the CDR3 is TGTGCTAGCGGGGCGGAACTTGTCGGGGAGCTGTTTTTT. Its translation: CASGAELVGELFF.

This clone was detected a few times. The chain has TRBV4-1 and TRBJ2-3; 16 nucleotides match TRBD2. The CDR3 spans 17 residues. V dropped 2 bases and J dropped 3; count of bases not matched to a gene: 2. Per the germline V gene, CDR1 is MGHRA and CDR2 is YSYEKL. DNA of the CDR3: TGCGCCAGCAGCCAAATGGGACTAGCGGGGGGGACAGATACGCAGTATTTT. Its translation is CASSQMGLAGGTDTQYF.

The chain combines TRBV7-6 with TRBJ2-5, with TRBD1 matching 8 bases. Germline lookup yields CDR1 SGHVS and CDR2 FNYEAQ. The CDR3 consists of 20 residues. V lost 5 bases and J lost 4; bases outside the gene matches: 24. The CDR3, as DNA: TGTGCCAGCAGCCCTTTCACGGGTTCAGGGGGCGCGATCCCCCTAGAGACCCAGTACTTC. It yields the protein CASSPFTGSGGAIPLETQYF.

This chain connects TRBV19 to TRBJ1-3; no definite D call. Germline-derived CDR1 and CDR2 are LNHDA and SQIVND (reference sequence). V was trimmed by 3 bases and J by 0 bases, leaving 9 bases between them. This CDR3 is built from 15 residues. The CDR3 coding sequence is TGTGCCAGTAGTATCGTTTGGAGCTCTGGAAACACCATATATTTT. Encoded protein: CASSIVWSSGNTIYF.

This clone was detected a few times. This chain connects TRBV5-1 to TRBJ1-1, with D perhaps TRBD1 (5 bases). Germline-derived CDR1 and CDR2 are SGHRS and YFSETQ. The CDR3 has 15 amino acids. The ends were cut back, 4 bases at V and 2 bases at J, with 15 bases in the middle. The DNA of the CDR3 is TGCGCCAGCAGCCGGGGGTTAGGGGTCAACACTGAAGCTTTCTTT. Translated: CASSRGLGVNTEAFF.

As for this clone: Other DNA sequences within the sample encode an identical CDR3. This chain connects TRBV18 to TRBJ2-7; a possible D gene is TRBD2 (5 bases). V was trimmed by 3 bases and J by 6 bases, leaving 12 bases between them. Germline lookup yields CDR1 KGHSH and CDR2 LQKENI. The length of the CDR3 is 13 residues. Here the CDR3 reads CASSPPHEGEQYF. CDR3 DNA sequence: TGTGCCAGCTCACCTCCCCACGAGGGCGAGCAGTACTTC.

J is TRBJ1-4 and V is TRBV14; D is unclear. Per the germline V gene, CDR1 is SGHDN and CDR2 is FVKESK. V dropped 2 bases and J dropped 11 bases, with 0 bases sitting between them. This CDR3 comprises 9 residues. CDR3 coding DNA: TGTGCCAGCAGCCAAAAACTGTTTTTT. Translated: CASSQKLFF. The full variable domain, completed using reference TRBV14 and TRBJ1-4, is EAGVTQFPSHSVIEKGQTVTLRCDPISGHDNLYWYRRVMGKEIKFLLHFVKESKQDESGMPNNRFLAERTGGTYSTLKVQPAELEDSGVYFCASSQKLFFGSGTQLSVL.